This entry describes one TCR beta chain. This record belongs to a study of shared clonotypes between healthy human individuals. Between the trimmed V and J ends, which lost 5 bases and 4 bases, there was a span of 13 bases. CDR1 is SGHNT and CDR2 is YENEEA in the germline V gene. The CDR3 consists of 14 residues. Some clones are missing from TCRdb's copy, which holds only in-frame ones; the method was immunoSEQ multiplex PCR. This sample has approximately 2.5 million clones, with 93% found just once. Source material: naive CD4+ T cells from PBMCs. The subset denotes: CD45RA+ positively selected. The clonotype was recovered from a man younger than 35 in good health. Some clones in this sample may be carry-over from other donors' samples. The V call is TRBV11-3, the J call TRBJ2-3, with a tentative D call TRBD2 (5 bases). Here the CDR3 reads CASSPTTGSDTQYF. The CDR3 DNA is TGTGCCAGCAGCCCAACGACGGGATCAGATACGCAGTATTTT. The full variable domain, rest sourced from reference TRBV11-3 and TRBJ2-3, is EAGVVQSPRYKIIEKKQPVAFWCNPISGHNTLYWYLQNLGQGPELLIRYENEEAVDDSQLPKDRFSAERLKGVDSTLKIQPAELGDSAVYLCASSPTTGSDTQYFGPGTRLTVL.